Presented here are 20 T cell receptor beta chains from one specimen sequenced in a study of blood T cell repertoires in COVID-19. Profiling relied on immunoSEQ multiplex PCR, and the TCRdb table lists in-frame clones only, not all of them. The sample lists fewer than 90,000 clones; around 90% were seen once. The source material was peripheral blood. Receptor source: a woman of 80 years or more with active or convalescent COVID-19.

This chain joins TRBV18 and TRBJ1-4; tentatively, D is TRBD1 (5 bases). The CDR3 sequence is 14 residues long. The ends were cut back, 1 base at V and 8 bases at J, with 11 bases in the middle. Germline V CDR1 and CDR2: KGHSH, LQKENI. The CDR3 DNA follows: TGTGCCAGCTCACCACAGGGGATAGGCGAAAAACTGTTTTTT. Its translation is CASSPQGIGEKLFF. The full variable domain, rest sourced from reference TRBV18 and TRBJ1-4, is NAGVMQNPRHLVRRRGQEARLRCSPMKGHSHVYWYRQLPEEGLKFMVYLQKENIIDESGMPKERFSAEFPKEGPSILRIQQVVRGDSAAYFCASSPQGIGEKLFFGSGTQLSVL.

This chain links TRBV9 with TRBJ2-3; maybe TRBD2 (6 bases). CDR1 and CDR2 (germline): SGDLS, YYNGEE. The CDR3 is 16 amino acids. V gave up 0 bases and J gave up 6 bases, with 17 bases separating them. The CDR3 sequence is CASSVGEGGLTDTQYF. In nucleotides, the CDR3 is TGTGCCAGCAGCGTAGGAGAGGGAGGCTTAACCGATACGCAGTATTTT. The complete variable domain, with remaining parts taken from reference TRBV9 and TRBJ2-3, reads DSGVTQTPKHLITATGQRVTLRCSPRSGDLSVYWYQQSLDQGLQFLIQYYNGEERAKGNILERFSAQQFPDLHSELNLSSLELGDSALYFCASSVGEGGLTDTQYFGPGTRLTVL.

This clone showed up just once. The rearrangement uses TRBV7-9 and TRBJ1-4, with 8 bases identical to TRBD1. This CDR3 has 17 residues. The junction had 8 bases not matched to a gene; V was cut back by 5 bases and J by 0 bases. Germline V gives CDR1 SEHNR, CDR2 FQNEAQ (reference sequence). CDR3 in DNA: TGTGCCAGCAGCACATCCTCACAGGGGGCAACTAATGAAAAACTGTTTTTT. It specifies CASSTSSQGATNEKLFF.

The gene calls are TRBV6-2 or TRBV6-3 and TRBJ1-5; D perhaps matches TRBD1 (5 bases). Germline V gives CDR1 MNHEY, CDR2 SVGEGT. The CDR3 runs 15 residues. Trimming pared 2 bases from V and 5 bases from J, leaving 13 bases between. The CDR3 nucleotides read TGTGCCAGCAGTTACAGCGGGGGGTGGGATCAGCCCCAGCATTTT. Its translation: CASSYSGGWDQPQHF.

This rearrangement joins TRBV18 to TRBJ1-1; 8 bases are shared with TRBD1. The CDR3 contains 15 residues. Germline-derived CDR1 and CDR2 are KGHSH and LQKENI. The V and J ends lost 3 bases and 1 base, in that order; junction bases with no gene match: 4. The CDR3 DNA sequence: TGTGCCAGCTCACCCCGGACAGGGAGGAACACTGAAGCTTTCTTT. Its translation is CASSPRTGRNTEAFF.

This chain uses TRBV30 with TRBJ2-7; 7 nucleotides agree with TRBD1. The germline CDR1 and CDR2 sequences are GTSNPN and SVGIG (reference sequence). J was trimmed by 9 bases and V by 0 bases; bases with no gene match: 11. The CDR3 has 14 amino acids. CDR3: CAWSVRGQLFVQYF. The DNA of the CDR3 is TGTGCCTGGAGTGTGAGGGGGCAGCTCTTCGTGCAGTACTTC.

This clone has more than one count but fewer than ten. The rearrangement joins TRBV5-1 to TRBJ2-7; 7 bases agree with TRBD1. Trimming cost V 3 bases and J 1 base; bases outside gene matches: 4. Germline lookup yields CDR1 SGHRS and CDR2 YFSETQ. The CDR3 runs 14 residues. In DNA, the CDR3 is TGCGCCAGCAGCTACGGGACAGTGTCCTACGAGCAGTACTTC. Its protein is CASSYGTVSYEQYF.

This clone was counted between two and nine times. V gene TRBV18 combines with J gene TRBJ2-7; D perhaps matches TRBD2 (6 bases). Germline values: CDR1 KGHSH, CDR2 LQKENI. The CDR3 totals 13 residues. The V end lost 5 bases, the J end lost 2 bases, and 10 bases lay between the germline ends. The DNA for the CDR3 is TGTGCCAGCTCAAATAGCGGCCCCTACGAGCAGTACTTC. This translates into CASSNSGPYEQYF.

For the CDR3, the DNA is TGTGCCAGCAGCTTGGCGGAACAGGGGAATCAGCCCCAGCATTTT. Translation gives CASSLAEQGNQPQHF. V and J are TRBV5-4 and TRBJ1-5, with 7 bases that match TRBD1. V lost 0 bases and J lost 4; bases outside the gene matches: 4. CDR3 length: 15 residues. CDR1 SGHNT and CDR2 YYREEE come from the germline V gene (reference sequence).

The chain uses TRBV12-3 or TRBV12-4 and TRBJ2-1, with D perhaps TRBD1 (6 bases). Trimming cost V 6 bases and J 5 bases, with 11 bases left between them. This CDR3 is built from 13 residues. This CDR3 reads CASSRDRHNEQFF. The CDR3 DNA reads TGTGCCAGCAGCCGAGACAGGCACAATGAGCAGTTCTTC.

The CDR3 DNA reads TGTGCCAGCACCCCCGGGGGGGCGAGTAACTATGGCTACACCTTC. Protein sequence: CASTPGGASNYGYTF. The chain is built from TRBV19 and TRBJ1-2; tentative D call: TRBD1 (6 bases). The CDR3 sequence is 15 residues long. From germline, CDR1 is LNHDA and CDR2 SQIVND (reference sequence). V was clipped by 9 bases and J by 1 base, with 18 bases between them.

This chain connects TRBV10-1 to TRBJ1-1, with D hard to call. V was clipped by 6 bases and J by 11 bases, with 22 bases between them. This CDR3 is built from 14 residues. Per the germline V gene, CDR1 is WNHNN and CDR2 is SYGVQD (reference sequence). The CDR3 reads CASSESGLSSPAFF. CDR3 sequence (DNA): TGCGCCAGCAGCGAATCCGGTCTTTCCTCCCCTGCTTTCTTT.

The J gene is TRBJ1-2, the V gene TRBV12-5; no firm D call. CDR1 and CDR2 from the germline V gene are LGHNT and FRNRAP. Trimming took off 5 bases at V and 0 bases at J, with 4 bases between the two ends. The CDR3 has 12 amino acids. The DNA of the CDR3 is TGTGCTAGTGGTCATTCTAACTATGGCTACACCTTC. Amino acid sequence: CASGHSNYGYTF.

CDR3 DNA: TGCGCCAGCAGCCCGGGACAGGTGGAGACCCAGTACTTC. This codes for CASSPGQVETQYF. The V and J genes are TRBV5-1 and TRBJ2-5; 8 nucleotides match TRBD1. Germline V gene data show CDR1 as SGHRS and CDR2 as YFSETQ. The V and J ends lost 4 bases and 5 bases, in that order; junction bases with no gene match: 4. This CDR3 is built from 13 residues.

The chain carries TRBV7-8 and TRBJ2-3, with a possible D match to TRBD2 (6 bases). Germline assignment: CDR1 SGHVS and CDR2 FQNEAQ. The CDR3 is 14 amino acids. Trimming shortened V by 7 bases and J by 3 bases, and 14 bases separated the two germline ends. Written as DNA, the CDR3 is TGTGCCAGCACCACAACAGGAGGGACAGATACGCAGTATTTT. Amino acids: CASTTTGGTDTQYF.

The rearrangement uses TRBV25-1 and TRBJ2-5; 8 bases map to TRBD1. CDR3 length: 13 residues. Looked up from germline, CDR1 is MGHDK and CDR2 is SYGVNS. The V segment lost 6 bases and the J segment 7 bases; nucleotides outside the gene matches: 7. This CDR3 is CASSSGGTGTQYF. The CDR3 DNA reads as TGTGCCAGCAGCTCAGGGGGCACAGGGACCCAGTACTTC.

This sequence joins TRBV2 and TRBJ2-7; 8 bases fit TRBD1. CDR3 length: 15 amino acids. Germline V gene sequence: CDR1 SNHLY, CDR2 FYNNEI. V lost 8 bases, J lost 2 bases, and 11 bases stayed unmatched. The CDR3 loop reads CASETGTGLTYEQYF. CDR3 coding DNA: TGTGCCAGCGAGACCGGGACAGGACTTACCTACGAGCAGTACTTC.

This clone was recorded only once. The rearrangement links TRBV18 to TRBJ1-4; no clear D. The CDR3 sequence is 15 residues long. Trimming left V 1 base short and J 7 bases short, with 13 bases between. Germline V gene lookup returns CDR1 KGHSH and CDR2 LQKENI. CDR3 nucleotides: TGTGCCAGCTCACCACGGAGGGCGGATGGTGAAAAACTGTTTTTT. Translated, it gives CASSPRRADGEKLFF.

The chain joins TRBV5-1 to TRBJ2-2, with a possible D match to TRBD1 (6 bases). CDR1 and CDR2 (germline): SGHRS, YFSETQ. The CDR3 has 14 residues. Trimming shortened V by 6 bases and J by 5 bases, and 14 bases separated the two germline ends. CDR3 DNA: TGCGCCAGCACCCTACAGGGTAGGACCGGGGAGCTGTTTTTT. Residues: CASTLQGRTGELFF.

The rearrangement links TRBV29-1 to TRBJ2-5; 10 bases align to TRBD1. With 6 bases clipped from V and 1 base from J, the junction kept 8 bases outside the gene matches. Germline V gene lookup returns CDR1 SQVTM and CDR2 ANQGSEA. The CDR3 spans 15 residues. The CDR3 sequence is CSVAPGQGIQETQYF. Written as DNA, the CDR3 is TGCAGCGTGGCACCGGGACAGGGGATCCAAGAGACCCAGTACTTC.